Each of the 14 T cell receptor beta chains below was sequenced from the same sample in a study of blood T cell repertoires in COVID-19 (dated by TCRdb to the early 2020s). The library was built by means of the immunoSEQ multiplex PCR assay. What TCRdb holds here is the immuneACCESS table cut down to in-frame rearrangements. Part of the clones is not present; checked against another copy, under half of the missing clones reflect an unresolved V gene, and the others are unexplained. Across this sample there are under 200,000 clones, with nearly 85% seen only once. The ten largest clones take up roughly 5.1% of the sample. The sequenced sample consisted of peripheral blood. All receptors come from a woman in her 30s with acute or convalescent COVID-19.

This chain links TRBV6-5 with TRBJ2-7, with 8 bases lining up with TRBD2. This CDR3 has 16 amino acids. V dropped 0 bases and J dropped 8; count of bases not matched to a gene: 12. CDR1 is MNHEY and CDR2 is SVGAGI in the germline V gene. The CDR3 sequence: CASSYSEPSGSTKQYF. DNA of the CDR3: TGTGCCAGCAGTTACTCGGAGCCTAGCGGGTCTACGAAGCAGTACTTC.

This sequence joins TRBV6-5 and TRBJ1-1; 9 bases are shared with TRBD1. This CDR3 is built from 13 residues. Germline loops: CDR1 MNHEY, CDR2 SVGAGI. The junction had 5 bases not matched to a gene; V was cut back by 6 bases and J by 6 bases. CDR3 bases: TGTGCCAGCAGGGACAGGGGAAGGGCTGAAGCTTTCTTT. Translating gives CASRDRGRAEAFF.

Here the CDR3 DNA reads TGTGCCAGCAGCCAAGGGACAGGAGGGTATCAGCCCCAGCATTTT. This sequence encodes CASSQGTGGYQPQHF. V gene TRBV3-1 (or the pseudogene TRBV3-2) combines with J gene TRBJ1-5, with 7 bases fitting TRBD1. Germline V gene lookup returns CDR1 LGHDT and CDR2 YNNKEL (reference sequence). This CDR3 is built from 15 residues. Germline trimming cut 1 base from V and 5 bases from J; bases unmatched to any gene: 5.

This chain joins TRBV4-3 and TRBJ2-5, with D perhaps matching TRBD2 (6 bases). The CDR3 is made up of 16 amino acids. V was trimmed by 0 bases and J by 1 base, leaving 12 bases between them. Looked up from germline, CDR1 is LGHNA and CDR2 is YSLEER. This CDR3 reads CASSQDGRGTQETQYF. The CDR3 nucleotides are TGCGCCAGCAGCCAAGATGGACGGGGGACCCAAGAGACCCAGTACTTC.

V gene TRBV4-3 combines with J gene TRBJ2-7, with 8 bases identical to TRBD1. The length of the CDR3 is 15 residues. Germline V gene sequence: CDR1 LGHNA, CDR2 YSLEER. The junction had 4 bases not matched to a gene; V was cut back by 1 base and J by 2 bases. In nucleotides, the CDR3 is TGCGCCAGCAGCCAAGGCCGACAGGGGCCCTACGAGCAGTACTTC. This sequence encodes CASSQGRQGPYEQYF.

This clone has more than one count but fewer than ten. This chain joins TRBV29-1 and TRBJ1-5; D is possibly TRBD1 (5 bases). This CDR3 has 12 amino acids. The V and J ends lost 7 bases and 2 bases respectively, with 9 bases between them. Germline V gene lookup returns CDR1 SQVTM and CDR2 ANQGSEA. This CDR3 reads CSAATGNQPQHF. The CDR3 DNA reads as TGCAGCGCCGCGACAGGCAATCAGCCCCAGCATTTT. Using reference TRBV29-1 and TRBJ1-5 for the parts outside the CDR3, the full variable domain is SAVISQKPSRDICQRGTSLTIQCQVDSQVTMMFWYRQQPGQSLTLIATANQGSEATYESGFVIDKFPISRPNLTFSTLTVSNMSPEDSSIYLCSAATGNQPQHFGDGTRLSIL.

This clone was seen only once. The V call is TRBV7-8, the J call TRBJ1-5; D unclear. V was shortened by 3 bases and J by 5 bases, with 8 bases between the two germline ends. This CDR3 is built from 13 residues. Per the germline V gene, CDR1 is SGHVS and CDR2 is FQNEAQ. In nucleotides, the CDR3 is TGTGCCAGCAGCTTGGGAGAATATCAGCCCCAGCATTTT. As protein: CASSLGEYQPQHF.

CDR3 bases: TGTGCCAGCAGCCGGAGACAGGGCCAAGAGACCCAGTACTTC. Translating it yields CASSRRQGQETQYF. The chain combines TRBV9 with TRBJ2-5, with 7 positions matching TRBD1. This CDR3 comprises 14 residues. V lost 4 bases and J lost 1; bases outside the gene matches: 4. Looked up from germline, CDR1 is SGDLS and CDR2 is YYNGEE.

The rearrangement joins TRBV2 to TRBJ1-3; a possible D gene is TRBD1 (5 bases). The V gene lost 7 bases and the J gene lost 3 bases, with 16 bases spanning the gap. There are 15 residues in the CDR3. Looked up from germline, CDR1 is SNHLY and CDR2 is FYNNEI. CDR3 sequence (DNA): TGTGCCAGCACCCCCCAGGGTCAGATTGGAAACACCATATATTTT. It specifies CASTPQGQIGNTIYF.

V and J are TRBV18 and TRBJ2-1; 7 bases line up with TRBD2. With 3 bases clipped from V and 0 bases from J, the junction kept 2 bases outside the gene matches. The germline CDR1 and CDR2 sequences are KGHSH and LQKENI. CDR3 length: 15 residues. DNA for the CDR3: TGTGCCAGCTCACCGGGCGGGAGCTCCTACAATGAGCAGTTCTTC. Translation: CASSPGGSSYNEQFF.

V is TRBV30 and J is TRBJ1-6, with a possible D match to TRBD1 (6 bases). Trimming pared 2 bases from V and 8 bases from J, leaving 10 bases between. CDR1 and CDR2 (germline): GTSNPN, SVGIG (reference sequence). This CDR3 comprises 13 residues. The CDR3 reads CAWSTPGDSPLHF. CDR3 DNA sequence: TGTGCCTGGAGTACTCCAGGGGATTCACCCCTCCACTTT.

Written as DNA, the CDR3 is TGTGCCAGTAGTGTCCTAACAGGGGGAGGGGATACGCAGTATTTT. Its translation is CASSVLTGGGDTQYF. The chain combines TRBV19 with TRBJ2-3; a weak D match, TRBD1 (8 bases). Germline-derived CDR1 and CDR2 are LNHDA and SQIVND (reference sequence). The germline V and J ends were trimmed by 5 bases and 6 bases, with 18 bases remaining between them. This CDR3 has 15 amino acids.

The chain couples TRBV3-1 (or the pseudogene TRBV3-2) to TRBJ2-1; 9 bases are a match to TRBD1. Germline V gives CDR1 LGHDT, CDR2 YNNKEL (reference sequence). Trimming removed 1 base from V and 12 bases from J; junction bases left unmatched: 10. This CDR3 has 15 amino acids. The CDR3 DNA is TGTGCCAGCAGCCAAGGGACGGGACAGGGAATTTGGCAGTTCTTC. This encodes CASSQGTGQGIWQFF.

This clone appeared a few times. V gene TRBV29-1 combines with J gene TRBJ1-1; D gene unclear. CDR3 length equals 12 residues. CDR1 and CDR2 from the germline V gene are SQVTM and ANQGSEA. With 8 bases removed from V and 5 bases from J, the gap between germline ends came to 15 bases. The CDR3 here is CSSRGGRTEAFF. The DNA of the CDR3 is TGCAGCTCCCGGGGTGGAAGGACTGAAGCTTTCTTT. The variable domain in full, completed from reference TRBV29-1 and TRBJ1-1, reads SAVISQKPSRDICQRGTSLTIQCQVDSQVTMMFWYRQQPGQSLTLIATANQGSEATYESGFVIDKFPISRPNLTFSTLTVSNMSPEDSSIYLCSSRGGRTEAFFGQGTRLTVV.